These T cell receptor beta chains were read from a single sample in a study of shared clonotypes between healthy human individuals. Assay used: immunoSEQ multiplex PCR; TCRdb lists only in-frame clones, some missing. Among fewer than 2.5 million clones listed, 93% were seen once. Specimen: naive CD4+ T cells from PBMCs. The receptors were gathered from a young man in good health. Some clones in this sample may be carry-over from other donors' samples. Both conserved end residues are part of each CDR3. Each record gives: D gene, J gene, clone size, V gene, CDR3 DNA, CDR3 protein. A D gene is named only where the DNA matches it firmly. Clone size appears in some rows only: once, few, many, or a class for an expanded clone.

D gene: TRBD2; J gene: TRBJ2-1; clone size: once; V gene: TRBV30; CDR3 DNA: TGTGCCTGGAGGGGCGGAAGCGGGAATTGGGATGAGCAGTTCTTC; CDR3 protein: CAWRGGSGNWDEQFF
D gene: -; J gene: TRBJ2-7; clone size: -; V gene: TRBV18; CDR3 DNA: TGTGCCAGCTCACCAGATCAGATCTACGAGCAGTACTTC; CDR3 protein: CASSPDQIYEQYF
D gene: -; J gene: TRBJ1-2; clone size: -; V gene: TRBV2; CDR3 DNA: TGTGCCAGCAGTGATCAGGGGCGGGGGGGCTACACCTTC; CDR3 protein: CASSDQGRGGYTF
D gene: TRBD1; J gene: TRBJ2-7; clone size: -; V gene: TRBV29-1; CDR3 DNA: TGCAGCGTTGAACCCAGGGGGACCTACGAGCAGTACTTC; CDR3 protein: CSVEPRGTYEQYF
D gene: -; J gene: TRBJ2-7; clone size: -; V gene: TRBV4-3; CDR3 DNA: TGCGCCAGCAGCCATGAGCCAGGCCCCTACGAGCAGTACTTC; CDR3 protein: CASSHEPGPYEQYF
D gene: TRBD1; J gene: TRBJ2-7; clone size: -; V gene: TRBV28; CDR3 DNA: TGTGCCAGCATCCCAAGGGGACAGGGTGTTTCCTACGAGCAGTACTTC; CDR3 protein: CASIPRGQGVSYEQYF
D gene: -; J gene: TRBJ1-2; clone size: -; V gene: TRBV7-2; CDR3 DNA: TGTGCCAGCAGCCCCGATCAGGGACGAGCTCTTGGCTACACCTTC; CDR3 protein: CASSPDQGRALGYTF
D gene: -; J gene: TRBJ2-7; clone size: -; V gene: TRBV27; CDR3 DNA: TGTGCCAGCAGTGGGGGAGCCTACGAGCAGTACTTC; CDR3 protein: CASSGGAYEQYF
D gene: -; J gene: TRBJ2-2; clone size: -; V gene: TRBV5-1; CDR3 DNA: TGCGCCAGCAGCTTGGGGGCAAAATTGGGCACCGGGGAGCTGTTTTTT; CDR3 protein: CASSLGAKLGTGELFF
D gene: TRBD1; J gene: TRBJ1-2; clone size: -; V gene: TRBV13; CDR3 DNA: TGTGCCAGCAGCAGAACAGGGGAAGTCTCTGGCTACACCTTC; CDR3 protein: CASSRTGEVSGYTF
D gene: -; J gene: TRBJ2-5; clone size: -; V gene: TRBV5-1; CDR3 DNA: TGCGCCAGCGCCGGGGCATGGCAAGAGACCCAGTACTTC; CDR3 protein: CASAGAWQETQYF
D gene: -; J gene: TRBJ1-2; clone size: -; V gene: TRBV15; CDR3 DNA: TGTGCCACCAGCAGAGATCGGGTGCCTGGCTACACCTTC; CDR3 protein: CATSRDRVPGYTF
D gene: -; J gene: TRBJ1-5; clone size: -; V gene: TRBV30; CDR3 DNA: TGTGCCTGGAACCTCAACTCCCCAAATCAGCCCCAGCATTTT; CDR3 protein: CAWNLNSPNQPQHF
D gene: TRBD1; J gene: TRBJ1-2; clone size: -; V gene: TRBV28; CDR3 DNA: TGTGCCAGCCAGGGACAGGGGGGGCCTAACTATGGCTACACCTTC; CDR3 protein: CASQGQGGPNYGYTF
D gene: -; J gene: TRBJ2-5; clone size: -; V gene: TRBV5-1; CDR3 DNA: TGCGCCAGCAGCCAGTCTGGGTACCAAGAGACCCAGTACTTC; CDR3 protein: CASSQSGYQETQYF
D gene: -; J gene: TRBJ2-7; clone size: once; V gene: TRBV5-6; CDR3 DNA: TGTGCCAGCAGCTTGTTTGGCGGAGCCGCCTACGAGCAGTACTTC; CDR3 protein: CASSLFGGAAYEQYF
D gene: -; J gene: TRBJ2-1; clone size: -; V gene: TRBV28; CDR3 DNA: TGTGCCAAATGGACGGCGATAACCTACAATGAGCAGTTCTTC; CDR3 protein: CAKWTAITYNEQFF
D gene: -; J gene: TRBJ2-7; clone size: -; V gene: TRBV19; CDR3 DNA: TGTGCCACCAGACATTACTACGAGCAGTACTTC; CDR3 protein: CATRHYYEQYF
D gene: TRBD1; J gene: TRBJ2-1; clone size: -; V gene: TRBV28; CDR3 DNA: TGTGCCAGCAGTTCGGGACAGGGGAGAGGGAATGAGCAGTTCTTC; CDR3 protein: CASSSGQGRGNEQFF
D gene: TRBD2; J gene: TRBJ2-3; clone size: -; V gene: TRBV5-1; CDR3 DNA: TGCGCCAGCAGCACGGGACTAGCGGGAGGAGATACGCAGTATTTT; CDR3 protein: CASSTGLAGGDTQYF
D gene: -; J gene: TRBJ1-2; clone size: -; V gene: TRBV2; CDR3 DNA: TGTGCCAGCAGCCGCGGGGGACGATACTATGGCTACACCTTC; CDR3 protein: CASSRGGRYYGYTF